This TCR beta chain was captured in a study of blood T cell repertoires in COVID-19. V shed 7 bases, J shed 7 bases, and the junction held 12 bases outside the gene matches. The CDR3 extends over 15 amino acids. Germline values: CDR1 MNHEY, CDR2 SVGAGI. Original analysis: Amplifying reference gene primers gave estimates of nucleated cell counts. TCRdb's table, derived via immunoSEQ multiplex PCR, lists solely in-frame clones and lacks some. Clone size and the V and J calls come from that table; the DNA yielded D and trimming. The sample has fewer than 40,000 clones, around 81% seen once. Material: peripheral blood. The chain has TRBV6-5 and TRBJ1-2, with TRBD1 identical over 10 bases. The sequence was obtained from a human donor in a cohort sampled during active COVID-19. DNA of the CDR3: TGTGCCAGCATCTCCCCGGGACAGGGGACCGGTGGCTACACCTTC. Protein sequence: CASISPGQGTGGYTF.